The 31 T cell receptor beta chains in this list originate from one sample, sequenced in a study of T cells after yellow fever vaccination. TCRdb used MiXCR to reprocess the 5' RACE reads, holding one entry per CDR3 protein. Among a few hundred thousand distinct CDR3 sequences, approximately 4% were seen once, and the ten largest hold approximately 19%. Here the sequenced sample was PBMCs, taken 15 days after the yellow fever booster vaccination. The receptors here all came from a man aged 18-30 years who received the YFV17D yellow fever vaccine.

The sample holds a few counts of this clonotype. The rearrangement joins TRBV7-2 to TRBJ1-5; D gene ambiguous. There are 16 residues in the CDR3. Per the germline V gene, CDR1 is SGHTA and CDR2 is FQGNSA. V was pared by 3 bases and J by 5 bases, with 17 bases between. The CDR3 sequence: CASSFSGVGFYQPQHF. DNA for the CDR3: TGTGCCAGCAGCTTCAGCGGGGTAGGATTTTATCAGCCCCAGCATTTT.

The J gene is TRBJ1-5, the V gene TRBV2; unclear D gene. From germline, CDR1 is SNHLY and CDR2 FYNNEI. CDR3 size: 15 residues. V shed 3 bases and J shed 2 bases, with 11 bases lying between them. CDR3 sequence reads: CASSDRSPGNQPQHF. In DNA form, the CDR3 reads TGTGCCAGCAGTGATCGGAGCCCGGGCAATCAGCCCCAGCATTTT.

A few counts support this clonotype. This chain links TRBV6-1 with TRBJ2-3, with a weak D call TRBD1 (5 bases). Trimming took off 6 bases at V and 2 bases at J, with 21 bases between the two ends. Germline values: CDR1 MNHNS, CDR2 SASEGT. This CDR3 has 17 amino acids. CDR3 DNA sequence: TGTGCCAGCAGCTCTCGGCAGGGAAAAGTGGACACAGATACGCAGTATTTT. Translated: CASSSRQGKVDTDTQYF.

This clonotype was seen repeatedly, ten times or more. The chain combines TRBV5-1 with TRBJ1-2, with 9 bases that match TRBD1. In germline, CDR1 is SGHRS, CDR2 YFSETQ. V lost 4 bases to trimming and J lost 4 bases; unmatched junction nucleotides: 5. The CDR3 runs to 14 residues. In DNA, the CDR3 is TGCGCCAGCAGCGATGGACAGGGGCTCTATGGCTACACCTTC. Its translation is CASSDGQGLYGYTF.

This clonotype was seen a few times. The chain couples TRBV3-1 to TRBJ2-1, with TRBD2 matching 11 bases. CDR3 length: 19 residues. J lost 0 bases, V lost 4 bases, and 11 bases had no gene match. CDR1 LGHDT and CDR2 YNNKEL come from the germline V gene (reference sequence). CDR3 amino acids: CASSPITSGGLSSYNEQFF. Written as DNA, the CDR3 is TGTGCCAGCAGCCCAATTACTAGCGGGGGCCTTAGCTCCTACAATGAGCAGTTCTTC.

Ten or more counts support this clonotype. The chain is built from TRBV7-9 and TRBJ2-3, with 10 bases lining up with TRBD2. The CDR3 contains 15 residues. Germline assignment: CDR1 SEHNR and CDR2 FQNEAQ (reference sequence). V gave up 5 bases and J gave up 4 bases; unmatched junction bases: 6. The CDR3 DNA reads as TGTGCCAGCAGCCCAAGCGGGGGGGTTTCAGATACGCAGTATTTT. Its protein is CASSPSGGVSDTQYF.

The gene calls are TRBV2 and TRBJ2-7; 8 positions agree with TRBD2. CDR3 length: 16 amino acids. V lost 7 bases, J lost 4 bases, and 15 bases stayed unmatched. Germline CDR1 and CDR2: SNHLY and FYNNEI. The CDR3 region is CASTQGGTRKPYEQYF. CDR3 nucleotides: TGTGCCAGCACCCAAGGAGGGACTAGGAAACCTTACGAGCAGTACTTC. Filled out from reference TRBV2 and TRBJ2-7, the complete variable domain reads EPEVTQTPSHQVTQMGQEVILRCVPISNHLYFYWYRQILGQKVEFLVSFYNNEISEKSEIFDDQFSVERPDGSNFTLKIRSTKLEDSAMYFCASTQGGTRKPYEQYFGPGTRLTVT.

This clonotype was counted at least ten times. The chain carries TRBV11-2 and TRBJ2-2, with TRBD1 matching 11 bases. Germline V gene data show CDR1 as SGHAT and CDR2 as FQNNGV. The length of the CDR3 is 17 residues. V was pared by 5 bases and J by 4 bases, with 9 bases of the junction left unmatched. The CDR3 coding sequence is TGTGCCAGCAGCGCGGACAGGGGGCTACTCATCACCGGGGAGCTGTTTTTT. This encodes CASSADRGLLITGELFF.

This clonotype was found many times. The chain recombines TRBV12-3 or TRBV12-4 with TRBJ2-1, with 7 bases that match TRBD1. This CDR3 contains 15 residues. The ends lost 4 bases at V and 3 bases at J; junction bases unmatched: 6. The CDR3 DNA reads TGTGCCAGCAGTTACGGACAGGTGATCTACAATGAGCAGTTCTTC. Translating it yields CASSYGQVIYNEQFF.

This clonotype was counted only a few times. This chain uses TRBV5-1 with TRBJ1-2; 8 bases line up with TRBD1. CDR1 SGHRS and CDR2 YFSETQ come from the germline V gene. J was trimmed by 8 bases and V by 0 bases; bases with no gene match: 6. The length of the CDR3 is 14 residues. The CDR3 reads CASSLDTGGRGYTF. Here the CDR3 DNA reads TGCGCCAGCAGCTTGGATACAGGGGGAAGAGGCTACACCTTC.

In its sample, this clonotype was seen many times. This sequence joins TRBV4-2 and TRBJ2-5; no reliable D call. The V gene lost 0 bases and the J gene lost 3 bases, with 5 bases spanning the gap. The CDR3 is 13 amino acids. Germline V gene data show CDR1 as LGHNA and CDR2 as YNFKEQ. The CDR3 nucleotides read TGTGCCAGCAGCCAAGATAATGAAGAGACCCAGTACTTC. Translation: CASSQDNEETQYF.

The CDR3 region has the DNA TGTGCCAGCAGTTATCCAAGGGGGACAGGGGGAACTGAAGCTTTCTTT. Translating it yields CASSYPRGTGGTEAFF. V gene TRBV6-5 combines with J gene TRBJ1-1; 11 bases are a match to TRBD1. The germline V gene encodes CDR1 MNHEY and CDR2 SVGAGI. The ends lost 3 bases at V and 5 bases at J; junction bases unmatched: 8. The length of the CDR3 is 16 residues.

This clonotype was counted between two and nine times. The chain links TRBV19 to TRBJ2-3; 11 nucleotides line up with TRBD2. The CDR3 sequence is 17 residues long. The J segment lost 3 bases and the V segment lost 5 bases, leaving 10 bases of the junction unmatched. Germline values: CDR1 LNHDA, CDR2 SQIVND (reference sequence). As DNA, the CDR3 is TGTGCCAGTAGTCCGCAGTCGACTAGCGGGGCGACAGATACGCAGTATTTT. Protein sequence: CASSPQSTSGATDTQYF.

J is TRBJ2-4 and V is TRBV28, with unresolved D. This CDR3 contains 12 residues. Looked up from germline, CDR1 is MDHEN and CDR2 is SYDVKM. The V end was cut by 6 bases, the J end by 8 bases, with 11 bases between. In DNA form, the CDR3 reads TGTGCCAGCAGGGGTAGGATTGACATTCAGTACTTC. Protein sequence: CASRGRIDIQYF.

J is TRBJ2-5 and V is TRBV24-1, with D unresolved. CDR3 length: 13 amino acids. Per the germline V gene, CDR1 is KGHDR and CDR2 is SFDVKD. The V and J ends lost 7 bases and 5 bases respectively, with 13 bases between them. CDR3 DNA: TGTGCCACCAGCGGTAGTGTGGTGGAGACCCAGTACTTC. It yields the protein CATSGSVVETQYF.

This clonotype has at least ten counts. The chain carries TRBV6-5 and TRBJ2-7; perhaps TRBD2 as D (5 bases). V lost 2 bases, J lost 4 bases, and 15 bases lay in between. Germline V gives CDR1 MNHEY, CDR2 SVGAGI. The CDR3 has 15 amino acids. The CDR3 loop reads CASSYGIPGEYEQYV. In DNA, the CDR3 is TGTGCCAGCAGTTACGGGATCCCCGGGGAGTACGAGCAGTACGTC.

J is TRBJ2-2 and V is TRBV20-1; TRBD2 agrees at 8 bases. In germline, CDR1 is DFQATT, CDR2 SNEGSKA (reference sequence). The junction had 2 bases not matched to a gene; V was cut back by 7 bases and J by 1 base. The CDR3 has 13 residues. The CDR3: CSVTSGNTGELFF. As DNA, the CDR3 is TGCAGTGTTACTAGCGGGAACACCGGGGAGCTGTTTTTT.

The chain uses TRBV5-1 and TRBJ2-3; 9 bases agree with TRBD2. The CDR3 length is 17 residues. With 2 bases clipped from V and 3 bases from J, the junction kept 10 bases outside the gene matches. The V gene's germline CDR1 is SGHRS and CDR2 YFSETQ. CDR3 region: CASSLKPGLAKTDTQYF. As DNA, the CDR3 is TGCGCCAGCAGCTTAAAACCGGGACTAGCCAAGACAGATACGCAGTATTTT.

This clonotype was seen ten or more times. The chain couples TRBV18 to TRBJ1-1, with 7 nucleotides matching TRBD1. Germline assignment: CDR1 KGHSH and CDR2 LQKENI. V lost 4 bases, J lost 7 bases, and 9 bases stayed unmatched. This CDR3 spans 14 amino acids. The CDR3 coding sequence is TGTGCCAGCTCACGCGGACAGGATAGAAATGAAGCTTTCTTT. Protein product: CASSRGQDRNEAFF.

At least ten counts were recorded for this clonotype. The chain's CDR3 is CASSLMAEGGYTF. CDR3 in DNA: TGCGCCAGCAGCTTGATGGCAGAAGGTGGCTACACCTTC. This chain links TRBV5-1 with TRBJ1-2; D is ambiguous. V was pared by 1 base and J by 7 bases, with 11 bases between. Germline V gene data show CDR1 as SGHRS and CDR2 as YFSETQ. The CDR3 has 13 residues.

This clonotype showed up many times. The genes are TRBV6-1 and TRBJ2-5; D uncertain. Germline V lookup: CDR1 MNHNS, CDR2 SASEGT. This CDR3 contains 12 residues. Trimming took off 5 bases at V and 5 bases at J, with 9 bases between the two ends. The chain's CDR3 is CASSLHWETQYF. In DNA form, the CDR3 reads TGTGCCAGCAGTCTACATTGGGAGACCCAGTACTTC.

This clonotype was recorded a few times. The chain joins TRBV7-2 to TRBJ2-7; 8 bases are a match to TRBD1. This CDR3 comprises 15 residues. Trimming cost V 4 bases and J 5 bases; bases outside gene matches: 10. The germline CDR1 and CDR2 sequences are SGHTA and FQGNSA. In DNA form, the CDR3 reads TGTGCCAGCAGCTCCGGCAGGGGGCGTTATGACGAGCAGTACGTC. Translating it yields CASSSGRGRYDEQYV.

J is TRBJ1-2 and V is TRBV20-1; no firm D call. This CDR3 is 16 amino acids long. Trimming removed 3 bases from V and 2 bases from J, with 19 bases in between. Germline CDR1 is DFQATT and CDR2 is SNEGSKA (reference sequence). CDR3 sequence (DNA): TGCAGTGCTAGCCCCAAGGTTTGGGGTGCGAACTATGGCTACACCTTC. The encoded protein is CSASPKVWGANYGYTF.

This clonotype appeared many times. The J gene is TRBJ2-1, the V gene TRBV5-1; 10 positions match TRBD1. The CDR3 loop spans 14 amino acids. V gave up 3 bases and J gave up 6 bases; unmatched junction bases: 3. Germline CDR1 and CDR2: SGHRS and YFSETQ. The CDR3 sequence is CASSYGQGVNEQFF. The CDR3 nucleotides read TGCGCCAGCAGCTACGGACAGGGGGTCAATGAGCAGTTCTTC.

This clonotype was seen at least ten times. V usage is TRBV9 and J usage is TRBJ2-1; tentative D call: TRBD1 (6 bases). V lost 3 bases, J lost 5 bases, and 18 bases lay in between. The CDR3 extends over 16 amino acids. Per germline, CDR1 SGDLS and CDR2 YYNGEE. CDR3 sequence: CASSEPRGPAHNEQFF. CDR3 nucleotides: TGTGCCAGCAGCGAACCCAGGGGCCCTGCCCACAATGAGCAGTTCTTC.

The rearrangement links TRBV7-2 to TRBJ1-5; D not resolved. Germline V gives CDR1 SGHTA, CDR2 FQGNSA. V was pared by 1 base and J by 0 bases, with 7 bases between. The CDR3 totals 15 residues. CDR3 amino acids: CASSLERNSNQPQHF. DNA of the CDR3: TGTGCCAGCAGCTTAGAACGGAATAGCAATCAGCCCCAGCATTTT.

This clonotype was recorded at least ten times. This chain connects TRBV20-1 to TRBJ2-7, with 13 bases that match TRBD2. The J segment lost 4 bases and the V segment lost 0 bases, leaving 6 bases of the junction unmatched. The CDR3 is 16 amino acids. Germline V gives CDR1 DFQATT, CDR2 SNEGSKA (reference sequence). The CDR3 coding sequence is TGCAGTGCTAGAGATCAGAGGACTAGCGGGGGATACGAGCAGTACTTC. It yields the protein CSARDQRTSGGYEQYF.

This clonotype was observed at least ten times. This chain links TRBV7-9 with TRBJ2-3; TRBD2 matches 8 bases. V lost 5 bases and J lost 4; bases outside the gene matches: 5. CDR3 length: 14 residues. From germline, CDR1 is SEHNR and CDR2 FQNEAQ (reference sequence). The CDR3 nucleotides read TGTGCCAGCAGCACGGGACTAGGGGCAGATACGCAGTATTTT. Its translation is CASSTGLGADTQYF. Using reference TRBV7-9 and TRBJ2-3 for the parts outside the CDR3, the full variable domain is DTGVSQNPRHKITKRGQNVTFRCDPISEHNRLYWYRQTLGQGPEFLTYFQNEAQLEKSRLLSDRFSAERPKGSFSTLEIQRTEQGDSAMYLCASSTGLGADTQYFGPGTRLTVL.

This chain links TRBV7-3 with TRBJ2-5; no clear D. V lost 3 bases, J lost 5 bases, and 16 bases lay in between. This CDR3 has 15 residues. Germline CDR1 and CDR2: SGHTA and FQGTGA. CDR3 nucleotides: TGTGCCAGCAGCTTGGAAGGAAGGGAAGGGGAGACCCAGTACTTC. Protein product: CASSLEGREGETQYF.

This clonotype was detected a few times. CDR3 in amino acids: CASSWLASTDTQYF. As DNA, the CDR3 is TGTGCCAGCAGCTGGCTAGCTAGCACAGATACGCAGTATTTT. This sequence joins TRBV7-2 and TRBJ2-3; a weak D match, TRBD2 (5 bases). Germline CDR1 SGHTA, CDR2 FQGNSA. This CDR3 is 14 amino acids long. The V end was cut by 4 bases, the J end by 0 bases, with 8 bases between.

This clonotype was detected many times. J is TRBJ2-6 and V is TRBV9; weak D call: TRBD1 (5 bases). CDR3 length equals 17 residues. CDR1 is SGDLS, CDR2 YYNGEE, per germline. V was pared by 0 bases and J by 2 bases, with 12 bases between. This CDR3 reads CASSVATDRTGANVLTF. CDR3 sequence (DNA): TGTGCCAGCAGCGTAGCTACCGACAGAACTGGGGCCAACGTCCTGACTTTC.